The entry below gives a single T cell receptor (beta chain) sequence along with its context. Sequencing of TCR beta, carried out with a high-throughput approach, was applied to CD8+ and CD4+ T cells from the blood. This sample is part of a study of CD8 T cells in Susac syndrome. Trimming took 4 bases from V and 3 from J, leaving 13 bases between them. Germline V gives CDR1 MNHEY, CDR2 SMNVEV (reference sequence). The length of the CDR3 is 14 residues. RNA amounts of 0.5 to 1 ug underwent reverse transcription with random hexamers. TCRdb fed the immunoSEQ multiplex PCR reads into MiXCR, producing one record per CDR3 protein. The sample lists about 130,000 distinct CDR3 sequences; over 85% were seen once.

This TCR came from a human donor with multiple sclerosis. Sequencing was performed on CD8+ T cells from PBMCs. This sequence joins TRBV27 and TRBJ2-7; D assignment may be TRBD1 or TRBD2 (5 bases each). The CDR3 nucleotides are TGTGCCAGCAGTTGGAGGCAGGGCAACTACGAGCAGTACTTC. Its translation is CASSWRQGNYEQYF.